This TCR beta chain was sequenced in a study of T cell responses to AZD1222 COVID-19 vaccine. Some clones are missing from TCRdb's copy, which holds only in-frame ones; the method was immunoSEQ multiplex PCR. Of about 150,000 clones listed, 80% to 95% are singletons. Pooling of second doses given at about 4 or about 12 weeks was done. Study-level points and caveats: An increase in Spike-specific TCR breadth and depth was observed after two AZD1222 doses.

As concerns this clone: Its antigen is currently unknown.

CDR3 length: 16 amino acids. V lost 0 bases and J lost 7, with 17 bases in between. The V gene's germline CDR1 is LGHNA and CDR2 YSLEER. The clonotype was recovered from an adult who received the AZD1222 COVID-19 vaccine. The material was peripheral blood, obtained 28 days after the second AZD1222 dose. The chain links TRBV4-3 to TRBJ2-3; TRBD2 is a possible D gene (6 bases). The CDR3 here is CASSQEGTDTAYTQYF. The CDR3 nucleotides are TGCGCCAGCAGCCAAGAAGGGACTGATACTGCCTATACGCAGTATTTT.